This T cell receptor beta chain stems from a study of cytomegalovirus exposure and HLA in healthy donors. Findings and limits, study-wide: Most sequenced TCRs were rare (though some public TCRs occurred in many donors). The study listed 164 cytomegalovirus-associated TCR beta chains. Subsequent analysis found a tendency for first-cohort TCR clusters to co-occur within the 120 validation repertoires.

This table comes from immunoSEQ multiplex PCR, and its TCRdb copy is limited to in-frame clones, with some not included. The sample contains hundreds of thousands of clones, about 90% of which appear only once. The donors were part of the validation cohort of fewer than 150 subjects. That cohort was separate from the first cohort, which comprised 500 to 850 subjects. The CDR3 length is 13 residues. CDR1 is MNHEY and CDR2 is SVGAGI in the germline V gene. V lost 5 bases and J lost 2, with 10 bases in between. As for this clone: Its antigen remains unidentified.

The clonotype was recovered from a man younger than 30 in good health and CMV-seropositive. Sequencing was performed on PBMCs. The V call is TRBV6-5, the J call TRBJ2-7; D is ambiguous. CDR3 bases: TGTGCCAGCAGTCCCCGACAAGCCTACGAGCAGTACTTC. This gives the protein CASSPRQAYEQYF.